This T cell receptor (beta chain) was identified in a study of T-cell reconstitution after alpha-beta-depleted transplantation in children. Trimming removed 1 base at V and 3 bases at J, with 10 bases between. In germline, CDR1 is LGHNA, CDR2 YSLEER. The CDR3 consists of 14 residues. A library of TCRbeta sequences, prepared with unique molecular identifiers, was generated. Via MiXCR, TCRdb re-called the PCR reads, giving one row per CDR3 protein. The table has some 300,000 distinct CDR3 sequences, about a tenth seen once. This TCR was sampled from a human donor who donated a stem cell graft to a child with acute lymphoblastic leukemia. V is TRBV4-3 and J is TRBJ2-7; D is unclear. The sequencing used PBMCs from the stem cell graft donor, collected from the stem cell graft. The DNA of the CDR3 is TGCGCCAGCAGCCAAGTGATCTGGGGCTACGAGCAGTACTTC. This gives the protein CASSQVIWGYEQYF.